The rows below give T cell receptor beta chains drawn from one sample of a study of OX40 agonist ivuxolimab in advanced cancers. Repertoires were generated with immunoSEQ multiplex PCR, while TCRdb's copy carries only in-frame clones and drops some. The data contain about 95,000 clones, over 75% of them seen just once; the ten biggest clones take up 2% to 3%. The sequencing here drew on CD4+ or CD8+ T cells sorted from blood, taken in a trial of the OX40 agonist ivuxolimab. The receptors shown here come from an adult with an advanced solid tumor such as melanoma, head and neck, liver or kidney cancer. Each CDR3 is given with its conserved first and last residue. The D gene is left open where the match is weak. For some rows the clone size is stated as once, few or many, or as a class when expanded; others skip it.

size	V	D	J	DNA	CDR3
-	TRBV27	-	TRBJ1-2	TGTGCCAGCAGGGACGGACCCAACTATGGCTACACCTTC	CASRDGPNYGYTF
-	TRBV20-1	-	TRBJ2-1	TGCAGTGCTAGACTAATGGGTGAGCAGTTCTTC	CSARLMGEQFF
-	TRBV5-4	TRBD2	TRBJ2-7	TGTGCCAGCAGCTCCCGGGCTAGCGGGTCTGGTGCGTACGAGCAGTACTTC	CASSSRASGSGAYEQYF
-	TRBV30	-	TRBJ1-1	TGTGCCTGGAGTGTAGATTGGGGGAAATCTGAAGCTTTCTTT	CAWSVDWGKSEAFF
few	TRBV19	-	TRBJ1-5	TGTGCCAGTAGTGCCCTCCGGGGCCAGCCCCAGCATTTT	CASSALRGQPQHF
-	TRBV19	TRBD2	TRBJ2-3	TGTGCCAGTAGTACCACTAGCGGGAGGACAGATACGCAGTATTTT	CASSTTSGRTDTQYF
-	TRBV27	TRBD2	TRBJ2-2	TGTGCCAGCAGTTGGAGGACTAGTACGAACACCGGGGAGCTGTTTTTT	CASSWRTSTNTGELFF
-	TRBV28	TRBD1	TRBJ1-3	TGTGCCAGCAGTCCTCCCTCTACGTGGCAGGGGGACTCTGGAAACACCATATATTTT	CASSPPSTWQGDSGNTIYF
once	TRBV20-1	-	TRBJ1-2	TGCAGTGCTAGAAATTACAACGGCTACACCTTC	CSARNYNGYTF
-	TRBV9	TRBD2	TRBJ2-3	TGTGCCAGCAGCCCTAGCGGGGTGGGGGCAGATACGCAGTATTTT	CASSPSGVGADTQYF
-	TRBV28	-	TRBJ1-1	TGTGCCAGCAACGGGGTATTGGACACTGAAGCTTTCTTT	CASNGVLDTEAFF
-	TRBV27	TRBD2	TRBJ2-7	TGTGCCAGCAGGATACAAGCGGGAGGAAGCTACGAGCAGTACTTC	CASRIQAGGSYEQYF
-	TRBV5-6	-	TRBJ2-1	TGTGCCAGCAGCTTGGACACCTACAATGAGCAGTTCTTC	CASSLDTYNEQFF
-	TRBV2	-	TRBJ1-6	TGTGCCAGCAGAGATAGGGCGAGCTCCTATAATTCACCCCTCCACTTT	CASRDRASSYNSPLHF
once	TRBV4-1	TRBD2	TRBJ2-5	TGCGCCAGCAGCCAATCCCTTATAGCGGGAGAAGCGGGGGGGACCCAGTACTTC	CASSQSLIAGEAGGTQYF
-	TRBV11-1	TRBD1	TRBJ2-7	TGTGCCACCGGGACAGGGGGCCCCGAGCAGTACTTC	CATGTGGPEQYF
-	TRBV29-1	TRBD1	TRBJ2-7	TGCAGCGCACAGGGGGGCTCCTACGAGCAGTACTTC	CSAQGGSYEQYF